The clone carrying this TCR beta chain was counted between two and nine times. Antigen: not known. This entry comes from a study of OX40 agonist ivuxolimab in advanced cancers. Study summary: Patients received intravenous ivuxolimab every 2 weeks at 0.01 to 10 mg/kg. Three patients, one with hepatocellular carcinoma and two with cutaneous melanoma, responded partially.

The CDR3 runs 13 residues. Trimming cost V 1 base and J 6 bases, with 10 bases left between them. Germline CDR1 reads SGHDN; CDR2 reads FVKESK. TCRdb keeps only in-frame clones here, not all; method: immunoSEQ multiplex PCR. The table includes 76,000 or so clones, approximately 83% detected once. Broader study findings: Circulating CD4+ and CD8+ T cells showed clonal expansion by week 6 at 0.1 to 3.0 mg/kg.

The chain combines TRBV14 with TRBJ2-7; D unclear. This material consisted of CD4+ or CD8+ T cells sorted from blood, taken in a trial of the OX40 agonist ivuxolimab. This receptor was identified in an adult with an advanced solid tumor such as melanoma, head and neck, liver or kidney cancer. The CDR3 nucleotides are TGTGCCAGCAGCCAAGTAAAGCCGGGCGAGCAGTACTTC. Translated: CASSQVKPGEQYF.